This T cell receptor (beta chain) was identified during a study of blood T cell repertoires in COVID-19. Study as a whole: The study drew acute and convalescent COVID-19 samples from the United States, Italy and Spain. The analysed material was cDNA or gDNA that came from T cells, B-cell-depleted T cells, or PBMCs.

Per germline, CDR1 SGDLS and CDR2 YYNGEE. The CDR3 contains 14 residues. Trimming removed 3 bases from V and 7 bases from J, with 13 bases in between. In the authors' workflow: It was from reference gene primer amplification that nucleated cell counts were estimated. The data were produced by immunoSEQ multiplex PCR, yet TCRdb's version contains in-frame clones alone and is incomplete. That table furnishes V, J and clone size, whereas the DNA furnished D and trimming. The sample yields about 150,000 clones, approximately 80% seen once. V usage is TRBV9 and J usage is TRBJ1-4; D remains ambiguous. Source material: peripheral blood. This TCR was recovered from a man in his 60s with acute or convalescent COVID-19. CDR3 region: CASSGGAGSEKLFF. CDR3 sequence (DNA): TGTGCCAGCAGCGGGGGAGCGGGGAGTGAAAAACTGTTTTTT.